This TCR beta chain was documented in a study of T cell changes during pregnancy in multiple sclerosis. Assay used: immunoSEQ multiplex PCR; TCRdb lists only in-frame clones, some missing. Altogether roughly 110,000 clones are present, around 90% being singletons, with the ten largest covering 1.6%. The TCR originated in a female donor with multiple sclerosis, enrolled in a pregnancy study. Source: peripheral blood, taken before pregnancy.

CDR3 residues: CASSVDSGGSYNEQFF. The CDR3 bases are TGTGCCAGCAGCGTAGATAGCGGGGGGTCATACAATGAGCAGTTCTTC. V usage is TRBV9 and J usage is TRBJ2-1, with 10 bases identical to TRBD2. Looked up from germline, CDR1 is SGDLS and CDR2 is YYNGEE. Trimming removed 0 bases from V and 4 bases from J; junction bases left unmatched: 4. The CDR3 is made up of 16 amino acids.